This T cell receptor (beta chain) was recorded in a study of T cells in localized non-small cell lung cancer. Study-level results: The study sequenced only one region of the tumor. As a result, intratumor heterogeneity could not be excluded and remains possible.

V shed 4 bases and J shed 4 bases, with 8 bases lying between them. Germline CDR1 is SGHRS and CDR2 is YFSETQ. This CDR3 comprises 12 residues. About this clone itself: Its target is unknown.

TCRdb's table, derived via immunoSEQ multiplex PCR, lists solely in-frame clones and lacks some. Altogether some 140,000 clones are present, more than 70% being singletons, with the ten largest covering over 1.5%. The input for sequencing was peripheral blood, taken before any cancer treatment. This receptor was taken from a female donor aged 60 or older with stage I lung adenocarcinoma. The rearrangement joins TRBV5-1 to TRBJ2-5; D gene unclear. The CDR3 nucleotides read TGCGCCAGCAGCAGGCCCGGAGAGACCCAGTACTTC. Amino acids: CASSRPGETQYF.